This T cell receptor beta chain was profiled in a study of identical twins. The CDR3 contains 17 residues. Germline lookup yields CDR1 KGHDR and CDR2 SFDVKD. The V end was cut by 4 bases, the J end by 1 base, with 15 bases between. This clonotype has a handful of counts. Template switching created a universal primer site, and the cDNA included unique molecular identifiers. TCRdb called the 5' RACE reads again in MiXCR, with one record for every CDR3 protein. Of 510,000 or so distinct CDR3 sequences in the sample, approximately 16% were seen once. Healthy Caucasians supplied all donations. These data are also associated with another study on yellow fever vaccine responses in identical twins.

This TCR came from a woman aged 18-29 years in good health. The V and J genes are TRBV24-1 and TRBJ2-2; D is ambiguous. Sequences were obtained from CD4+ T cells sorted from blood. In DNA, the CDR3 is TGTGCCACCAGTGACCCTAGAGAAGAGCTGAACACCGGGGAGCTGTTTTTT. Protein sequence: CATSDPREELNTGELFF.